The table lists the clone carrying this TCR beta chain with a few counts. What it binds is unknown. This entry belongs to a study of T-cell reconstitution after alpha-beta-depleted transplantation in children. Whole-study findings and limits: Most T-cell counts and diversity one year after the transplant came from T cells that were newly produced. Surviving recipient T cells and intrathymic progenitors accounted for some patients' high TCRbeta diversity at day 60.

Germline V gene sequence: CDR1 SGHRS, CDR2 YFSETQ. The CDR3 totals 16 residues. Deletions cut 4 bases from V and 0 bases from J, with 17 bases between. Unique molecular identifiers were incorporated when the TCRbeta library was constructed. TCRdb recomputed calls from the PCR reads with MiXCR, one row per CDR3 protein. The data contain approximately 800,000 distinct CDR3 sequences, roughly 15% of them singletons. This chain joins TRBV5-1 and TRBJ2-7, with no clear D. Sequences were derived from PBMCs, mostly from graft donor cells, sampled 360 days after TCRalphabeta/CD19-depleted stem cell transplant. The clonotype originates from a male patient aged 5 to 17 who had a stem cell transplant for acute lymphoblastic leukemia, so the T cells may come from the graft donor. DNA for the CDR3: TGCGCCAGCAGCCCGACGATCGGCTCCGGCTCCTACGAGCAGTACTTC. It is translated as CASSPTIGSGSYEQYF.